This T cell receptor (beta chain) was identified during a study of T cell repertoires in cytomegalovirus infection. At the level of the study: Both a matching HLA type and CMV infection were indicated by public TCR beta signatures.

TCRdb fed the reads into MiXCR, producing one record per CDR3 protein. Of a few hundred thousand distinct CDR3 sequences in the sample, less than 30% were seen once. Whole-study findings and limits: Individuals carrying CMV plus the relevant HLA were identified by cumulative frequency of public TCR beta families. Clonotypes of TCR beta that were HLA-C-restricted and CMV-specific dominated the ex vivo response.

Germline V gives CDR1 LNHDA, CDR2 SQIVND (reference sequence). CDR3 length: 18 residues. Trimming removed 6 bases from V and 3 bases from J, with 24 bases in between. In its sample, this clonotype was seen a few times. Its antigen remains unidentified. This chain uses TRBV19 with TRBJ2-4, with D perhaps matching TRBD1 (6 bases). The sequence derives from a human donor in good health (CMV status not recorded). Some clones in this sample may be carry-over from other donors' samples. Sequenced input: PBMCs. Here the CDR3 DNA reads TGTGCCAGTAGCACACCTCCAGGGGCCGGGTTGGTCAAAAACATTCAGTACTTC. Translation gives CASSTPPGAGLVKNIQYF. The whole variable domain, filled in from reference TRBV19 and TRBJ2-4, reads DGGITQSPKYLFRKEGQNVTLSCEQNLNHDAMYWYRQDPGQGLRLIYYSQIVNDFQKGDIAEGYSVSREKKESFPLTVTSAQKNPTAFYLCASSTPPGAGLVKNIQYFGAGTRLSVL.